Listed below are T cell receptor beta chains from one sample, sequenced in a study of blood T cell repertoires in COVID-19. Assay used: immunoSEQ multiplex PCR; TCRdb lists only in-frame clones, some missing. This sample carries roughly 100,000 clones, around 90% of them seen once, and the ten largest clones take more than 15%. The sequenced sample was peripheral blood. Every receptor here comes from a woman aged 80 or over in a cohort sampled during active COVID-19. The CDR3 runs from the conserved cysteine through the conserved F or W. D genes are given only for firm matches. The size field is filled for only some rows; it gives once, few, many or a size class.

j_gene: TRBJ2-1
v_gene: TRBV7-6
d_gene: TRBD2
abundance: -
CDR3nt: TGTGCCAGCAGCTCTCTAGCGGGAGATTACAATGAGCAGTTCTTC
CDR3aa: CASSSLAGDYNEQFF

j_gene: TRBJ2-1
v_gene: TRBV6-1
d_gene: TRBD2
abundance: once
CDR3nt: TGTGCCAGCAGTGAAGCAGTCACTAGCGGGAGTTTTGTGAATGAGCAGTTCTTC
CDR3aa: CASSEAVTSGSFVNEQFF

j_gene: TRBJ2-7
v_gene: TRBV7-8
d_gene: TRBD1
abundance: -
CDR3nt: TGTGCCAGCAGTTCGGACAGGGTATCCTACGAGCAGTACTTC
CDR3aa: CASSSDRVSYEQYF

j_gene: TRBJ2-1
v_gene: TRBV18
d_gene: -
abundance: -
CDR3nt: TGTGCCAGCTCACCAATAACAGGGATGGCGGAGCAGTTCTTC
CDR3aa: CASSPITGMAEQFF

j_gene: TRBJ1-2
v_gene: TRBV12-3/TRBV12-4
d_gene: -
abundance: -
CDR3nt: TGTGCCAGCAGCCCCCGCGCTGGTTATGGCTACACCTTC
CDR3aa: CASSPRAGYGYTF

j_gene: TRBJ2-3
v_gene: TRBV27
d_gene: -
abundance: -
CDR3nt: TGTGCCAGCGTATCGCACTTAAGCACAGATACGCAGTATTTT
CDR3aa: CASVSHLSTDTQYF

j_gene: TRBJ2-1
v_gene: TRBV27
d_gene: TRBD2
abundance: -
CDR3nt: TGTGCCAGCAGTTCCCCAAGACTAGCGGGAGAGGGTGAGCAGTTCTTC
CDR3aa: CASSSPRLAGEGEQFF

j_gene: TRBJ2-3
v_gene: TRBV15
d_gene: -
abundance: -
CDR3nt: TGTGCCACCAGCAGAGATGGCAGGGCATCCCCGCATACGCAGTATTTT
CDR3aa: CATSRDGRASPHTQYF

j_gene: TRBJ2-7
v_gene: TRBV5-1
d_gene: -
abundance: -
CDR3nt: TGCGCCAGCAGCCCTGGACCTAGCCTTGACTACGAGCAGTACTTC
CDR3aa: CASSPGPSLDYEQYF

j_gene: TRBJ1-5
v_gene: TRBV19
d_gene: TRBD1
abundance: -
CDR3nt: TGTGCCAGTTCCCGGGACAGGGGATATAGCAATCAGCCCCAGCATTTT
CDR3aa: CASSRDRGYSNQPQHF

j_gene: TRBJ2-6
v_gene: TRBV6-1
d_gene: -
abundance: -
CDR3nt: TGTGCCAGCAGTGAGGGGGCCGGCTCTGGGGCCAACGTCCTGACTTTC
CDR3aa: CASSEGAGSGANVLTF

j_gene: TRBJ2-3
v_gene: TRBV9
d_gene: -
abundance: -
CDR3nt: TGTGCCAGCAGCGAACAGTCAGATACGCAGTATTTT
CDR3aa: CASSEQSDTQYF

j_gene: TRBJ1-3
v_gene: TRBV30
d_gene: -
abundance: -
CDR3nt: TGTGCCTGGAGTGCCCCACACATCTCTGGAAACACCATATATTTT
CDR3aa: CAWSAPHISGNTIYF

j_gene: TRBJ1-1
v_gene: TRBV29-1
d_gene: -
abundance: once
CDR3nt: TGCAGCGTTGTTAAGCCCCGGGCCGCAAAAAAGGAGGCTGAAGCTTTCTTT
CDR3aa: CSVVKPRAAKKEAEAFF

j_gene: TRBJ2-5
v_gene: TRBV7-9
d_gene: -
abundance: -
CDR3nt: TGTGCCAGCAGCTCCCAGGTGGATAGCGGCTGGGAGACCCAGTACTTC
CDR3aa: CASSSQVDSGWETQYF

j_gene: TRBJ2-7
v_gene: TRBV11-2
d_gene: -
abundance: -
CDR3nt: TGTGCCAGCAGCTTCGGACTCTACGAGCAGTACTTC
CDR3aa: CASSFGLYEQYF

j_gene: TRBJ2-1
v_gene: TRBV7-3
d_gene: -
abundance: -
CDR3nt: TGTGCCAGCAGCCCCCCTCCGGGGGTAGTCCGGAATGAGCAGTTCTTC
CDR3aa: CASSPPPGVVRNEQFF

j_gene: TRBJ2-1
v_gene: TRBV3-1/TRBV3-2
d_gene: TRBD2
abundance: -
CDR3nt: TGTGCCAGCCACGCGGGGGGGGCCTACAATGAGCAGTTCTTC
CDR3aa: CASHAGGAYNEQFF

j_gene: TRBJ2-7
v_gene: TRBV25-1
d_gene: -
abundance: -
CDR3nt: TGTGCCAGCACCTCCGGGAATACCTACGAGCAGTACTTC
CDR3aa: CASTSGNTYEQYF

j_gene: TRBJ1-1
v_gene: TRBV20-1
d_gene: -
abundance: -
CDR3nt: TGCAGTGCTAGTGGAGGGATGAACACTGAAGCTTTCTTT
CDR3aa: CSASGGMNTEAFF

j_gene: TRBJ2-6
v_gene: TRBV19
d_gene: -
abundance: -
CDR3nt: TGTGCCAGTAGGTCCGGGTCCTTGGGGCACTCTGGTTGGGCCAACGTCCTGACTTTC
CDR3aa: CASRSGSLGHSGWANVLTF

j_gene: TRBJ2-3
v_gene: TRBV27
d_gene: -
abundance: -
CDR3nt: TGTGCCAGCAGTTTATTGACTACAGATACGCAGTATTTT
CDR3aa: CASSLLTTDTQYF

j_gene: TRBJ2-3
v_gene: TRBV1
d_gene: -
abundance: -
CDR3nt: TGCACCAGCAGCCAAGGGACTAGCGGCCGCACAGATACGCAGTATTTT
CDR3aa: CTSSQGTSGRTDTQYF

j_gene: TRBJ2-1
v_gene: TRBV11-3
d_gene: -
abundance: once
CDR3nt: TGTGCCAGCAGCTTAGGGAGGAGAGACTACAATGAGCAGTTCTTC
CDR3aa: CASSLGRRDYNEQFF

j_gene: TRBJ2-5
v_gene: TRBV6-2/TRBV6-3
d_gene: -
abundance: -
CDR3nt: TGTGCCAGCAGCCCGGCGGGGGCATGGGAGACCCAGTACTTC
CDR3aa: CASSPAGAWETQYF

j_gene: TRBJ2-7
v_gene: TRBV10-3
d_gene: -
abundance: -
CDR3nt: TGTGCCATCAGTGATGGGGCAGGGGCTGGGGAGCAGTACTTC
CDR3aa: CAISDGAGAGEQYF

j_gene: TRBJ2-1
v_gene: TRBV9
d_gene: TRBD2
abundance: -
CDR3nt: TGTGCCAGCAGCGTAAGCGGGGGGGCGAGGAATGAGCAGTTCTTC
CDR3aa: CASSVSGGARNEQFF

j_gene: TRBJ2-3
v_gene: TRBV24-1
d_gene: -
abundance: -
CDR3nt: TGTGCCACCAGTGTATCAGATACGCAGTATTTT
CDR3aa: CATSVSDTQYF

j_gene: TRBJ1-3
v_gene: TRBV12-3/TRBV12-4
d_gene: -
abundance: -
CDR3nt: TGTGCCAGCAGTCCGTCTCCTGGAAACACCATATATTTT
CDR3aa: CASSPSPGNTIYF

j_gene: TRBJ1-2
v_gene: TRBV6-1
d_gene: -
abundance: -
CDR3nt: TGTGCCAGCAGTGAAGCGCGAGTAGGGGATGGCTACACCTTC
CDR3aa: CASSEARVGDGYTF

j_gene: TRBJ2-2
v_gene: TRBV6-4
d_gene: -
abundance: -
CDR3nt: TGTGCCAGCAGTGACCGTCACACCGGGGAGCTGTTTTTT
CDR3aa: CASSDRHTGELFF

j_gene: TRBJ1-1
v_gene: TRBV18
d_gene: -
abundance: -
CDR3nt: TGTGCCAGCTCACCTGTGATAGAGAACACTGAAGCTTTCTTT
CDR3aa: CASSPVIENTEAFF

j_gene: TRBJ1-4
v_gene: TRBV5-5
d_gene: -
abundance: -
CDR3nt: TGTGCCAGCAGCCCCGACACCAGGGTGGAAAAACTGTTTTTT
CDR3aa: CASSPDTRVEKLFF

j_gene: TRBJ1-5
v_gene: TRBV19
d_gene: -
abundance: -
CDR3nt: TGTTTGGCGGGCAATCAGCCCCAGCATTTT
CDR3aa: CLAGNQPQHF

j_gene: TRBJ1-1
v_gene: TRBV10-3
d_gene: -
abundance: -
CDR3nt: TGTGCCATCAAGGGGTTACAGGGACACACTGAAGCTTTCTTT
CDR3aa: CAIKGLQGHTEAFF